One TCR beta chain is described in this entry. This entry comes from a study of blood T cell repertoires in COVID-19. Study information: PBMCs, B-cell-depleted T cells, or T cells provided the cDNA or gDNA that made up the material.

Under the authors' procedure: Amplifying reference gene primers gave estimates of nucleated cell counts. The data were produced by immunoSEQ multiplex PCR, yet TCRdb's version contains in-frame clones alone and is incomplete. D and trimming come from the DNA, and the V and J calls and clone size come from that table. The profile shows roughly 120,000 clones, roughly 80% of them singletons. CDR3 length: 15 residues. The germline CDR1 and CDR2 sequences are MNHEY and SMNVEV (reference sequence). With 5 bases clipped from V and 8 bases from J, the junction kept 9 bases outside the gene matches. Sequenced material: peripheral blood. This chain connects TRBV27 to TRBJ2-3; 11 positions agree with TRBD2. This TCR derives from a man in his sixties or seventies with acute or convalescent COVID-19. For the CDR3, the DNA is TGTGCCAGCAGTCGTAGCGGGGGGGGGTATGTTACGCAGTATTTT. Translated: CASSRSGGGYVTQYF.